The T cell receptor beta chain described here comes from a study of blood T cell repertoires in COVID-19. Across the whole study: Sites across the United States, Italy and Spain contributed samples from acute and convalescent COVID-19. Sample material is recorded as cDNA or gDNA derived from T cells, B-cell-depleted T cells, or PBMCs.

Germline CDR1 reads MNHEY; CDR2 reads SVGAGI. Trimming cost V 6 bases and J 5 bases; bases outside gene matches: 10. The CDR3 runs to 15 residues. In the study's own analysis: The authors estimated nucleated cell counts from reference gene primer amplification. The data were produced by immunoSEQ multiplex PCR, yet TCRdb's version contains in-frame clones alone and is incomplete. The V and J calls and the clone size are those of that table, but D and trimming were determined from the DNA. This sample carries roughly 380,000 clones, 81% of them seen once, and the ten largest clones take roughly 1.2%. The material sequenced was peripheral blood. The receptor comes from a human donor with acute or convalescent COVID-19. The donor label of this sample is uncertain. The genes are TRBV6-5 and TRBJ1-2; 9 nucleotides agree with TRBD1. The CDR3 reads CASRLQGALGYGYTF. The CDR3 region has the DNA TGTGCCAGCAGGTTACAGGGGGCACTTGGATATGGCTACACCTTC.